The 9 T cell receptor beta chains reported below all come from one sample, sequenced in a study of T cell responses to AZD1222 COVID-19 vaccine. Method: immunoSEQ multiplex PCR; TCRdb's copy keeps in-frame clones and lacks some. The profile shows over 150,000 clones, about 90% of them singletons. Here the sequenced sample was peripheral blood, taken 28 days after the second AZD1222 dose. All receptors come from an adult who received the AZD1222 COVID-19 vaccine.

The chain is built from TRBV27 and TRBJ2-1; 7 nucleotides align to TRBD2. The CDR3 loop spans 15 amino acids. Germline values: CDR1 MNHEY, CDR2 SMNVEV (reference sequence). The junction had 13 bases not matched to a gene; V was cut back by 6 bases and J by 8 bases. CDR3 sequence: CASRPYQGRGDEQFF. For the CDR3, the DNA is TGTGCCAGCAGGCCTTACCAGGGTCGGGGGGATGAGCAGTTCTTC.

The V gene is TRBV6-5, the J gene TRBJ2-3; D perhaps matches TRBD2 (6 bases). Germline CDR1 and CDR2: MNHEY and SVGAGI. The CDR3 extends over 14 amino acids. Trimming shortened V by 7 bases and J by 8 bases, and 19 bases separated the two germline ends. In DNA form, the CDR3 reads TGTGCCAGCATCCCGGGAGTAGGGCATGGTACGCAGTATTTT. Translation: CASIPGVGHGTQYF.

The chain recombines TRBV18 with TRBJ1-1, with a possible D match to TRBD1 (6 bases). The CDR3 is made up of 19 amino acids. Per germline, CDR1 KGHSH and CDR2 LQKENI. The V gene lost 2 bases and the J gene lost 11 bases, with 33 bases spanning the gap. CDR3 protein: CASSPLGPGQVNKGVGAFF. The CDR3 DNA reads as TGTGCCAGCTCACCATTAGGACCGGGACAAGTTAACAAAGGGGTAGGGGCTTTCTTT.

The J gene is TRBJ1-2, the V gene TRBV7-2; D gene unclear. The CDR3 is 13 amino acids. Germline CDR1 reads SGHTA; CDR2 reads FQGNSA. V lost 6 bases, J lost 0 bases, and 8 bases lay in between. This CDR3 reads CASSPNTNYGYTF. In nucleotides, the CDR3 is TGTGCCAGCAGTCCCAATACTAACTATGGCTACACCTTC.

This rearrangement joins TRBV10-3 to TRBJ2-5; TRBD2 matches at 7 bases. V dropped 4 bases and J dropped 4; count of bases not matched to a gene: 18. The CDR3 has 18 amino acids. The V gene's germline CDR1 is ENHRY and CDR2 SYGVKD. This chain's CDR3 is CAISGLGGPGRGGETQYF. CDR3 bases: TGTGCCATCAGTGGCCTGGGAGGCCCAGGGAGGGGTGGAGAGACCCAGTACTTC.

This chain links TRBV6-1 with TRBJ2-7; 7 bases are a match to TRBD1. The trim removed 3 bases at V and 6 bases at J, leaving 5 bases unmatched. Germline lookup yields CDR1 MNHNS and CDR2 SASEGT. The CDR3 sequence is 13 residues long. DNA for the CDR3: TGTGCCAGCAGTGAGGACAGGTGGGGCGAGCAGTACTTC. Encoded protein: CASSEDRWGEQYF.

Only one count was recorded for this clone. The gene calls are TRBV7-2 and TRBJ1-4; D is possibly TRBD1 (6 bases). The V end lost 5 bases, the J end lost 0 bases, and 13 bases lay between the germline ends. Germline CDR1 is SGHTA and CDR2 is FQGNSA. The CDR3 covers 16 residues. CDR3 nucleotide sequence: TGTGCCAGCAGCCGTGGGACATCTGCAACTAATGAAAAACTGTTTTTT. This sequence encodes CASSRGTSATNEKLFF.

The chain joins TRBV5-1 to TRBJ2-1; D is possibly TRBD1 (5 bases). V dropped 0 bases and J dropped 5 bases, with 12 bases sitting between them. The CDR3 extends over 15 amino acids. Looked up from germline, CDR1 is SGHRS and CDR2 is YFSETQ. The CDR3 loop reads CASSLAGNRNNEQFF. The CDR3 DNA sequence: TGCGCCAGCAGCTTGGCAGGGAACCGTAACAATGAGCAGTTCTTC.

This clone was counted between two and nine times. This chain joins TRBV5-1 and TRBJ1-2, with D possibly matching TRBD1 (6 bases). Trimming shortened V by 0 bases and J by 8 bases, and 14 bases separated the two germline ends. Germline CDR1 reads SGHRS; CDR2 reads YFSETQ. There are 14 residues in the CDR3. The CDR3 sequence: CASSLVEGGFGYTF. The DNA for the CDR3 is TGCGCCAGCAGCTTGGTAGAGGGGGGCTTCGGCTACACCTTC.